This section outlines one T cell receptor beta chain sequence together with its context. Its antigen is undetermined. Researchers reported sorting CD4+ naive, central memory, regulatory and stem cell-like memory cells via CD45RO/CCR7/CD25/CD127/CD95/CD27. This specimen comes from a study of beta chain features in type 1 diabetes. General observations from the study: The similarity of naive, central memory and Treg TCRB repertoires appeared greater among patients than among healthy donors.

Investigators reverse transcribed all isolated RNA, so they sequenced expressed TCRB transcripts. Profiled with immunoSEQ multiplex PCR; TCRdb holds only in-frame clones, not every one. The top ten clones hold 0.02% to 0.025% of a sample with hundreds of thousands of clones, roughly 16% of them seen once. The TCR originated in a woman between 18 and 30 years old in good health. The sample comprised naive CD4+ T cells from blood.

The DNA for the CDR3 is TGTGCCAGCAGTCCACCGCGGAGTTCGGGGAACATTCAGTACTTC. Its protein is CASSPPRSSGNIQYF. The chain joins TRBV6-6 to TRBJ2-4; TRBD2 might be the D (5 bases). V was trimmed by 5 bases and J by 7 bases, leaving 18 bases between them. This CDR3 is 15 amino acids long. CDR1 is MNHNY and CDR2 is SVGAGI in the germline V gene (reference sequence).